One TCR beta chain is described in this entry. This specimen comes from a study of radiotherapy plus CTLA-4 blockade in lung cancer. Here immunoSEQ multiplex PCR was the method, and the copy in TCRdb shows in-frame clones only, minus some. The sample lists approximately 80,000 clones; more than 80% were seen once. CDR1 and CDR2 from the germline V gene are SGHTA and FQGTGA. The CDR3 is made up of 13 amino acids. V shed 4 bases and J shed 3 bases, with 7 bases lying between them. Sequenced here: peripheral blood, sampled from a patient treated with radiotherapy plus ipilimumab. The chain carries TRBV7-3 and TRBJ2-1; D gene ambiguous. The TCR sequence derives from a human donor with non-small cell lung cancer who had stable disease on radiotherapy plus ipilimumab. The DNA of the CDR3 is TGTGCCAGCAGCTCGGGCCGCTACAATGAGCAGTTCTTC. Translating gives CASSSGRYNEQFF. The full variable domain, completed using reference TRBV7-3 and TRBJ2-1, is GAGVSQTPSNKVTEKGKYVELRCDPISGHTALYWYRQSLGQGPEFLIYFQGTGAADDSGLPNDRFFAVRPEGSVSTLKIQRTERGDSAVYLCASSSGRYNEQFFGPGTRLTVL.